The rows below give T cell receptor beta chains drawn from one sample of a study of blood T cell repertoires in COVID-19. This table comes from immunoSEQ multiplex PCR, and its TCRdb copy is limited to in-frame clones, with some not included. This sample has approximately 80,000 clones; approximately 79% occur once, and the top ten carry roughly 15%. Material: peripheral blood. The receptors derive from a man in his 70s with active or convalescent COVID-19. Both conserved end residues are part of each CDR3. D genes are given only for firm matches. The size field is filled for only some rows; it gives once, few, many or a size class.

>-|-|TRBV7-9|TRBJ2-3
CASGDRLGGTDTQYF
TGTGCCAGCGGAGACCGACTAGGAGGTACAGATACGCAGTATTTT
>-|-|TRBV28|TRBJ1-1
CASSSGIRTEAFF
TGTGCCAGCAGCTCAGGAATAAGGACTGAAGCTTTCTTT
>-|TRBD1|TRBV6-6|TRBJ2-7
CASSYRGLNEQYF
TGTGCCAGCAGTTACAGGGGGCTTAACGAGCAGTACTTC
>-|-|TRBV30|TRBJ1-2
CAWSVGQLNYGYTF
TGTGCCTGGAGTGTTGGACAGCTGAACTATGGCTACACCTTC
>-|TRBD1|TRBV28|TRBJ2-5
CASSFRDRETQYF
TGTGCCAGCAGTTTTCGGGACAGGGAGACCCAGTACTTC
>-|-|TRBV7-2|TRBJ1-5
CASSLTVSSNQPQHF
TGTGCCAGCAGCCTGACAGTTTCTAGCAATCAGCCCCAGCATTTT
>-|-|TRBV19|TRBJ2-5
CASRELGRDQETQYF
TGTGCCAGTCGAGAACTAGGTAGGGACCAAGAGACCCAGTACTTC
>-|TRBD2|TRBV3-1/TRBV3-2|TRBJ2-1
CASSQTSGGGEQFF
TGTGCCAGCAGCCAAACTAGCGGGGGTGGAGAGCAGTTCTTC
>few|TRBD1|TRBV9|TRBJ2-6
CASSGGQGAQGANVLTF
TGTGCCAGCAGCGGGGGACAGGGGGCGCAAGGGGCCAACGTCCTGACTTTC
>-|-|TRBV11-1|TRBJ2-5
CASSAASGETQYF
TGTGCCAGCAGCGCGGCCAGTGGAGAGACCCAGTACTTC
>-|TRBD1|TRBV2|TRBJ2-7
CASSQGAYEQYF
TGTGCCAGCAGCCAGGGGGCCTACGAGCAGTACTTC
>-|TRBD1|TRBV6-1|TRBJ2-2
CASSEVSGGGTGELFF
TGTGCCAGCAGTGAGGTATCAGGGGGCGGCACCGGGGAGCTGTTTTTT
>-|TRBD1|TRBV11-2|TRBJ2-7
CASRLDSGTVSSEQYF
TGTGCCAGCAGACTTGATTCCGGGACAGTTTCCTCCGAGCAGTACTTC
>-|TRBD2|TRBV28|TRBJ2-3
CASSTERGATDTQYF
TGTGCCAGCAGTACAGAGCGGGGGGCCACAGATACGCAGTATTTT
>-|-|TRBV9|TRBJ2-2
CASSQGWGELFF
TGTGCCAGCAGTCAGGGGTGGGGGGAGCTGTTTTTT
>many|-|TRBV6-1|TRBJ2-7
CASSEVAGGGWGYYEQYF
TGTGCCAGCAGTGAAGTGGCAGGTGGGGGCTGGGGATACTACGAGCAGTACTTC
>-|TRBD1|TRBV5-1|TRBJ1-4
CASSPDRGLEKLFF
TGCGCCAGCAGCCCGGACAGGGGGCTCGAAAAACTGTTTTTT
>-|TRBD1|TRBV5-6|TRBJ1-1
CASSLFTGEGYAFF
TGTGCCAGCAGCTTGTTTACAGGGGAAGGTTACGCTTTCTTT
>-|TRBD1|TRBV2|TRBJ1-1
CASSEATGGYTEAFF
TGTGCCAGCAGTGAAGCTACAGGGGGCTACACTGAAGCTTTCTTT
>few|-|TRBV19|TRBJ1-4
CAVSFRDGEKLFF
TGTGCAGTATCCTTCAGGGATGGGGAAAAACTGTTTTTT
>-|-|TRBV6-5|TRBJ1-1
CASRRIQGNTEAFF
TGTGCCAGCAGAAGAATCCAGGGGAACACTGAAGCTTTCTTT
>-|-|TRBV6-5|TRBJ2-7
CASSTASRGREQYF
TGTGCCAGCAGCACCGCCTCCAGGGGCCGAGAGCAGTACTTC